This T cell receptor (beta chain) came from a study of cytomegalovirus exposure and HLA in healthy donors. Germline CDR1 is PRHDT and CDR2 is FYEKMQ (reference sequence). The CDR3 runs to 15 residues. Trimming removed 4 bases from V and 0 bases from J, with 13 bases in between. Both 60 Vbeta primers and 13 Jbeta primers went into the PCR. Sequencing was performed with immunoSEQ multiplex PCR; in TCRdb, only in-frame clones are kept and a portion is missing. Of 74,000 or so clones listed, around 80% are singletons. Source material: PBMCs. The chain joins TRBV13 to TRBJ2-7, with D maybe TRBD2 (5 bases). The source of this sequence is a man aged 45 to 65 in good health and CMV-seropositive. The CDR3 reads CASSSRRVLSYEQYF. Here the CDR3 DNA reads TGTGCCAGCAGCTCCCGGCGGGTACTCTCCTACGAGCAGTACTTC. The full variable domain, with the rest looked up from reference TRBV13 and TRBJ2-7, is AAGVIQSPRHLIKEKRETATLKCYPIPRHDTVYWYQQGPGQDPQFLISFYEKMQSDKGSIPDRFSAQQFSDYHSELNMSSLELGDSALYFCASSSRRVLSYEQYFGPGTRLTVT.